This is a list of T cell receptor beta chains from one sample in a study of control samples from healthy donors and cancer patients. Assay: immunoSEQ multiplex PCR; the TCRdb copy retains only in-frame clones and omits some. The sample shows about 100,000 clones, 92% of them seen only once. Sequenced sample: blood. These receptors originate from a woman younger than 30 in good health. The conserved cysteine and the conserved F or W are not part of the CDR3 here.

AWPGGLSNSPLH	TRBV30	TRBJ1-6
SVGGLGHEIPDTQY	TRBV29-1	TRBJ2-3
ASSEARTVDSYEQY	TRBV6-1	TRBJ2-7
ASSPYQETQY	TRBV18	TRBJ2-5
ASSLGQVSGYT	TRBV28	TRBJ1-2
ASSLVLREWTYEQY	TRBV7-2	TRBJ2-7
ASTETSASGKITYNEQF	TRBV3-1/TRBV3-2	TRBJ2-1
ASSDRQGMHYEQY	TRBV25-1	TRBJ2-7
ATRDRSYEQY	TRBV7-9	TRBJ2-7
ASSHREGGYT	TRBV7-9	TRBJ1-2
ASSSGGSSYEQY	TRBV7-3	TRBJ2-7
ASSFRGGGRSGNTIY	TRBV28	TRBJ1-3
AVRTLPYEQY	TRBV12-3/TRBV12-4	TRBJ2-7
AISEFGGGVNEQF	TRBV10-3	TRBJ2-1
ASSLDYFTDTQY	TRBV7-2	TRBJ2-3
ASSLATSGNLRYEQF	TRBV27	TRBJ2-1
ASSLWRGEETQY	TRBV5-1	TRBJ2-5
ASSPRRTGGQPQH	TRBV7-2	TRBJ1-5
AWSAPSNSGGTEAF	TRBV30	TRBJ1-1
ASSLGIASGSVETQY	TRBV7-6	TRBJ2-5
ASSLQGVGEKLF	TRBV5-4	TRBJ1-4
ASSGGRATDTQY	TRBV6-2/TRBV6-3	TRBJ2-3
ASSHWAGNQPQH	TRBV4-1	TRBJ1-5
ASGLEANTGELF	TRBV6-4	TRBJ2-2
ASSVVPGTGELF	TRBV9	TRBJ2-2
ASSIDGSTDTQY	TRBV19	TRBJ2-3
ASSPGRGSGSPLH	TRBV5-4	TRBJ1-6
ASSIVGRYYGYT	TRBV19	TRBJ1-2
ASSVGRINEKLF	TRBV9	TRBJ1-4
AWSVLLGNTQY	TRBV30	TRBJ2-3
ASSLVGYMVYAQGGEAF	TRBV7-7	TRBJ1-1
ASSQEIGGREEAF	TRBV4-2	TRBJ1-1
ASSSTRQGARNTIY	TRBV11-2	TRBJ1-3
ASSLSPRGSSYEQY	TRBV7-9	TRBJ2-7
ASRQGMNTEAF	TRBV6-4	TRBJ1-1
ASSHKVKQY	TRBV27	TRBJ2-7
ASSRVEGASDTQY	TRBV4-1	TRBJ2-3
ASSSTGGSSPLH	TRBV19	TRBJ1-6
ASSSPTLGSSPLH	TRBV28	TRBJ1-6
ASSHRGGQGAGELF	TRBV7-8	TRBJ2-2
ASSPRTEPNYGYT	TRBV3-1/TRBV3-2	TRBJ1-2
ASSQQIADFYEQY	TRBV4-3	TRBJ2-7
ASKERGGTDTQY	TRBV2	TRBJ2-3
ASSSPGINEKLF	TRBV28	TRBJ1-4
ASRGGGSQETQY	TRBV7-2	TRBJ2-5
ATTGVGGDEQF	TRBV24-1	TRBJ2-1
ASSLVALNRAEAF	TRBV5-1	TRBJ1-1
AISAGLASNEQF	TRBV10-3	TRBJ2-1
ASSFRDMSSEYTEAF	TRBV7-9	TRBJ1-1
ASSGRQGATEAF	TRBV7-8	TRBJ1-1
TSSPVSGFQETQY	TRBV1	TRBJ2-5
ASIGTGDLSGANVLT	TRBV2	TRBJ2-6
AISHTGTSGSDTQY	TRBV10-3	TRBJ2-3
ASSLGGRSGTLSYEQY	TRBV5-4	TRBJ2-7
ASSLVGQQTWEKLF	TRBV7-2	TRBJ1-4
AWNTGGGTGELF	TRBV30	TRBJ2-2
ASSLQAAQDEQF	TRBV27	TRBJ2-1